Listed below are T cell receptor beta chains from one sample, sequenced in a study of regulatory T cells in long-lasting Graves disease. TCRdb processed the multiplex PCR reads anew with MiXCR; each CDR3 protein has one entry. The table has 400,000 to 500,000 distinct CDR3 sequences, around 20% seen once. The sample was peripheral blood mononuclear cells (PBMCs), taken when the disease was refractory, from a patient treated with antithyroid drugs. These TCRs come from a female donor with Graves disease. Both conserved end residues are part of each CDR3. A D gene is named only where the DNA matches it firmly. The size of a clone is reported for some rows only, either as once, few or many, or as a class for expanded clones.

size | length | D | J | V | CDR3 | DNA
many | 15 | TRBD1 | TRBJ1-2 | TRBV7-8 | CASSPLGQGLYGYTF | TGTGCCAGCAGCCCCCTTGGACAGGGGCTCTATGGCTACACCTTC
many | 15 | - | TRBJ2-7 | TRBV2 | CASSEGDRFIYEQYF | TGTGCCAGCAGTGAGGGAGACAGGTTTATCTACGAGCAGTACTTC
many | 14 | TRBD1 | TRBJ2-7 | TRBV29-1 | CSVGSDRDAYEQYF | TGCAGCGTGGGATCGGACAGGGATGCCTACGAGCAGTACTTC
few | 14 | TRBD1 | TRBJ2-7 | TRBV9 | CASSSSRGFYEQYF | TGTGCCAGCAGCTCCAGCAGGGGGTTCTACGAGCAGTACTTC
- | 17 | TRBD2 | TRBJ2-1 | TRBV7-2 | CASSLAGSGGGYNEQFF | TGTGCCAGCAGCTTAGCGGGGTCGGGAGGGGGATACAATGAGCAGTTCTTC
- | 13 | - | TRBJ1-1 | TRBV7-9 | CASSLAQPLEAFF | TGTGCCAGCAGCTTAGCACAGCCGCTTGAAGCTTTCTTT
many | 13 | - | TRBJ1-1 | TRBV10-3 | CAISGPAFGEAFF | TGTGCCATCAGTGGGCCGGCATTCGGTGAAGCTTTCTTT
- | 14 | - | TRBJ2-3 | TRBV28 | CASSAQSSTDTQYF | TGTGCCAGCAGTGCGCAGTCCAGCACAGATACGCAGTATTTT
- | 13 | - | TRBJ2-7 | TRBV5-1 | CASSRDVNYEQYF | TGCGCCAGCAGCCGGGACGTGAACTACGAGCAGTACTTC
many | 17 | - | TRBJ1-5 | TRBV28 | CTSSPIGVIAVNQPQHF | TGTACCAGCAGTCCTATAGGAGTTATTGCGGTCAATCAGCCCCAGCATTTT
- | 15 | - | TRBJ2-7 | TRBV20-1 | CSAQIGASATYEQYF | TGCAGTGCCCAAATAGGGGCTAGCGCGACCTACGAGCAGTACTTC
- | 16 | TRBD2 | TRBJ2-3 | TRBV30 | CAWSFGIAGHTDTQYF | TGTGCCTGGAGTTTCGGGATAGCGGGACACACAGATACGCAGTATTTT
many | 14 | - | TRBJ1-6 | TRBV27 | CASSPGWGRSPLHF | TGTGCCAGCAGCCCGGGATGGGGGAGATCACCCCTCCACTTT
- | 15 | - | TRBJ2-1 | TRBV27 | CASSLVPTGMNEQFF | TGTGCCAGCAGTTTAGTTCCGACAGGAATGAATGAGCAGTTCTTC
- | 14 | - | TRBJ2-5 | TRBV5-1 | CASSLPPGEETQYF | TGCGCCAGCAGCTTGCCGCCCGGGGAAGAGACCCAGTACTTC
- | 13 | - | TRBJ1-1 | TRBV28 | CASSLVGRSEAFF | TGTGCCAGCAGTTTGGTAGGGAGGTCTGAAGCTTTCTTT
many | 15 | TRBD2 | TRBJ2-5 | TRBV11-2 | CASSLGLAGVETQYF | TGTGCCAGCAGCTTAGGACTAGCGGGAGTGGAGACCCAGTACTTC
few | 14 | - | TRBJ1-4 | TRBV19 | CASSISRDNEKLFF | TGTGCCAGTAGTATTTCCAGAGATAATGAAAAACTGTTTTTT
- | 16 | TRBD2 | TRBJ2-7 | TRBV7-3 | CASTTWTSGSANEQYF | TGTGCCAGCACTACCTGGACTAGCGGGAGTGCTAATGAGCAGTACTTC
many | 15 | - | TRBJ1-1 | TRBV20-1 | CSARDSQGLNTEAFF | TGCAGTGCTAGAGATTCACAGGGACTGAACACTGAAGCTTTCTTT
many | 15 | TRBD1 | TRBJ2-7 | TRBV7-8 | CASSLGGTGSHEQYF | TGTGCCAGCAGCTTAGGAGGGACAGGGTCCCACGAGCAGTACTTC
many | 15 | - | TRBJ2-5 | TRBV28 | CASSFDSGGQKTQYF | TGTGCCAGCAGTTTCGACTCGGGGGGCCAGAAGACCCAGTACTTC
few | 14 | - | TRBJ1-1 | TRBV4-2 | CASSQDGGLTEAFF | TGTGCCAGCAGCCAAGACGGGGGCCTCACTGAAGCTTTCTTT
- | 14 | - | TRBJ2-7 | TRBV5-8 | CASSLRTASYEQYF | TGTGCCAGCAGCCTCCGGACAGCCTCCTACGAGCAGTACTTC
- | 12 | - | TRBJ2-1 | TRBV2 | CASRPGTPKQFF | TGTGCCAGCAGACCCGGGACCCCTAAGCAGTTCTTC
many | 14 | - | TRBJ1-5 | TRBV2 | CASSVGGPNQPQHF | TGTGCCAGCAGTGTGGGGGGCCCGAATCAGCCCCAGCATTTT
- | 16 | TRBD1 | TRBJ2-2 | TRBV5-6 | CASSLPGQAYTGELFF | TGTGCCAGCAGCCTTCCTGGACAGGCCTACACCGGGGAGCTGTTTTTT
many | 12 | - | TRBJ1-3 | TRBV28 | CASVHSGNTIYF | TGTGCCAGTGTACATTCTGGAAACACCATATATTTT
- | 18 | TRBD2 | TRBJ2-1 | TRBV6-1 | CASKPTSGRLSSFNEQFF | TGTGCCAGCAAACCGACTAGCGGGAGGCTGAGCTCCTTCAATGAGCAGTTCTTC
many | 15 | - | TRBJ2-5 | TRBV19 | CASSPPQGAPETQYF | TGTGCCAGTAGCCCCCCGCAAGGCGCCCCAGAGACCCAGTACTTC
many | 16 | TRBD1 | TRBJ1-2 | TRBV5-1 | CASSLGQGAIIPGYTF | TGCGCCAGCAGCTTGGGACAGGGGGCCATCATTCCTGGCTACACCTTC
few | 14 | TRBD1 | TRBJ1-1 | TRBV19 | CASSVQGVNTEAFF | TGTGCCAGTAGTGTTCAGGGGGTGAACACTGAAGCTTTCTTT
- | 16 | TRBD1 | TRBJ2-7 | TRBV6-6 | CASSYSEPGTGHEQYF | TGTGCCAGCAGTTACTCGGAGCCCGGGACAGGCCACGAGCAGTACTTC
many | 17 | TRBD2 | TRBJ2-7 | TRBV6-1 | CARGASGSFLPFYEQYF | TGTGCCAGGGGGGCTAGCGGGAGTTTTCTCCCCTTTTACGAGCAGTACTTC
many | 15 | TRBD2 | TRBJ2-2 | TRBV6-1 | CASSIAGVNTGELFF | TGTGCCAGCTCAATAGCGGGAGTGAACACCGGGGAGCTGTTTTTT
many | 15 | TRBD2 | TRBJ2-2 | TRBV2 | CASSESSGTTGELFF | TGTGCCAGCAGTGAGTCTAGCGGGACCACCGGGGAGCTGTTTTTT
few | 13 | TRBD1 | TRBJ1-1 | TRBV19 | CASSMDGQGEAFF | TGTGCCAGTAGTATGGATGGACAGGGTGAAGCTTTCTTT
large | 13 | - | TRBJ2-7 | TRBV28 | CASSLRGLYEQYF | TGTGCCAGCAGTTTACGGGGGCTCTACGAGCAGTACTTC
few | 15 | - | TRBJ1-1 | TRBV5-4 | CASSLELGVRTEAFF | TGTGCCAGCAGCTTGGAGCTAGGGGTTCGGACTGAAGCTTTCTTT
many | 15 | - | TRBJ2-2 | TRBV19 | CASSPENANTGELFF | TGTGCCAGTAGCCCGGAAAACGCGAACACCGGGGAGCTGTTTTTT
few | 14 | TRBD1 | TRBJ2-7 | TRBV6-2/TRBV6-3 | CASSDRVGIGEQYF | TGTGCCAGCAGTGACAGGGTTGGGATCGGGGAGCAGTACTTC
few | 14 | - | TRBJ2-6 | TRBV29-1 | CSVETDSGANVLTF | TGCAGCGTTGAAACAGACTCTGGGGCCAACGTCCTGACTTTC
many | 15 | TRBD1 | TRBJ1-5 | TRBV28 | CATDLGQYSNQPQHF | TGTGCCACCGACCTGGGACAGTATAGCAATCAGCCCCAGCATTTT
- | 16 | TRBD1 | TRBJ2-3 | TRBV7-3 | CASSRRDSEGPDTQYF | TGTGCCAGCAGCCGAAGGGACAGCGAGGGGCCAGATACGCAGTATTTT
- | 15 | TRBD1 | TRBJ1-1 | TRBV19 | CASSRAGGLNTEAFF | TGTGCCAGTAGTCGGGCAGGGGGCTTGAACACTGAAGCTTTCTTT
few | 13 | - | TRBJ1-6 | TRBV5-1 | CASSLGADSPLHF | TGCGCCAGCAGCTTGGGAGCGGATTCACCCCTCCACTTT
few | 14 | - | TRBJ2-6 | TRBV11-1 | CASTTFSGANVLTF | TGTGCCAGCACAACTTTCTCTGGGGCCAACGTCCTGACTTTC
many | 14 | - | TRBJ1-6 | TRBV5-1 | CASSLETINSPLHF | TGTGCCAGCAGCTTAGAGACTATTAATTCACCCCTCCACTTT
few | 17 | - | TRBJ2-5 | TRBV15 | CATSRDRAGQDQETQYF | TGTGCCACCAGCAGAGATCGGGCAGGACAAGACCAAGAGACCCAGTACTTC
few | 14 | - | TRBJ1-1 | TRBV5-1 | CASSWEGRNTEAFF | TGCGCCAGCAGCTGGGAGGGCAGAAACACTGAAGCTTTCTTT
many | 13 | - | TRBJ2-7 | TRBV7-2 | CASSFLGTYEQYF | TGTGCCAGCAGCTTCTTAGGTACCTACGAGCAGTACTTC
- | 15 | TRBD2 | TRBJ2-3 | TRBV5-8 | CASSTGLAEPDTQYF | TGTGCCAGCAGCACGGGACTAGCGGAACCAGATACGCAGTATTTT
many | 14 | - | TRBJ2-7 | TRBV13 | CASSSRPGDYEQYF | TGTGCCAGCAGCTCCCGTCCAGGGGATTACGAGCAGTACTTC